The following is a TCR beta chain sequence with its context. This entry comes from a study of T cell responses to AZD1222 COVID-19 vaccine. Sequencing used immunoSEQ multiplex PCR; TCRdb keeps in-frame clones, though not all of them. The sample has 140,000 to 150,000 clones, around 88% seen once. The CDR3 loop spans 17 amino acids. The trim removed 4 bases at V and 9 bases at J, leaving 9 bases unmatched. Per germline, CDR1 MDHEN and CDR2 SYDVKM. The rearrangement joins TRBV28 to TRBJ2-1; TRBD2 matches 16 bases. The sequence derives from an adult in good health. This material consisted of peripheral blood, taken on day 0 of AZD1222 vaccination. CDR3 loop: CASSSPGTSGGAGEQFF. DNA of the CDR3: TGTGCCAGCAGTTCTCCCGGGACTAGCGGGGGGGCGGGTGAGCAGTTCTTC.